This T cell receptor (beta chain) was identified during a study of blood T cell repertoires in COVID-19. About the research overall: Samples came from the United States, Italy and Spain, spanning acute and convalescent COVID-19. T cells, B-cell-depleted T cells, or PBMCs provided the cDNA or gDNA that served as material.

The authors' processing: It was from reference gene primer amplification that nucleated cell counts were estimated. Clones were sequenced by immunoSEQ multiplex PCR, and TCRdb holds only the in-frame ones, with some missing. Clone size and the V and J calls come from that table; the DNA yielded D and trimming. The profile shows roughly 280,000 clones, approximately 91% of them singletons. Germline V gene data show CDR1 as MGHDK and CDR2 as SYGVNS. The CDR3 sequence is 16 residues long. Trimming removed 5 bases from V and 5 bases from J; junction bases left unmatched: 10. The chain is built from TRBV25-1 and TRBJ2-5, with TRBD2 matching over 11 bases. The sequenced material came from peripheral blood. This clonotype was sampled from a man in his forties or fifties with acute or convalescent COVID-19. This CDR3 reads CASSLDSGGAKETQYF. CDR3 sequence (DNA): TGTGCCAGCAGTCTGGATAGCGGGGGGGCGAAGGAGACCCAGTACTTC.